This note documents a single T cell receptor beta chain sequence. The PCR used 60 Vbeta and 13 Jbeta primers. Only in-frame clones appear in the TCRdb table, and some are missing; sequencing was by immunoSEQ multiplex PCR. The sample's table shows almost 35,000 clones. The data stem from a study of cytomegalovirus exposure and HLA in healthy donors. Germline assignment: CDR1 LGHNT and CDR2 FRNRAP. The CDR3 runs 18 residues. Trimming took off 2 bases at V and 0 bases at J, with 16 bases between the two ends. What was sequenced was PBMCs. The receptor was derived from a woman in her 40s in good health and CMV-seropositive. This sequence joins TRBV12-5 and TRBJ2-2; D might be TRBD1 (6 bases). As DNA, the CDR3 is TGTGCTAGTGGTTTGTACCCAGGACAGTCCGCGAACACCGGGGAGCTGTTTTTT. This gives the protein CASGLYPGQSANTGELFF.